This T cell receptor beta chain is from a study of blood T cells in healthy people across ages. Study-wide context: The template switching approach captured approximately one barcoded beta molecule for every two T cells.

For the second PCR, which ran for roughly 6 to 12 cycles, a sample-barcoded 5' primer and a J-beta primer mix were used. TCRdb passed the 5' RACE reads through MiXCR, listing each CDR3 protein once. Of over 700,000 distinct CDR3 sequences detected, approximately 53% appear once; the ten largest clones hold approximately 40%. On this clonotype itself: Its specificity is not known.

Study observations and caveats: With age, beta diversity per million T cells declined roughly linearly, significantly by about 40. Reliance upon unsorted PBMCs precluded definitive naive versus antigen-experienced comparison.

The length of the CDR3 is 15 residues. CDR1 is SNHLY, CDR2 FYNNEI, per germline. J gave up 5 bases and V 7 bases, and 10 bases lay outside the gene matches. The receptor was isolated from a man at least 80 years old in good health. The rearrangement links TRBV2 to TRBJ2-5; 10 bases are shared with TRBD1. Sequenced input: blood. The CDR3 is CASIVNRDRGETQYF. In DNA, the CDR3 is TGTGCCAGCATCGTCAACCGGGACAGGGGTGAGACCCAGTACTTC.